These 29 T cell receptor beta chains came from one sample sequenced in a study of glioma-infiltrating T cells after dendritic cell vaccination (dated by TCRdb to 2016 to 2018). Receptor amplification or capture employed the immunoSEQ multiplex PCR assay. TCRdb obtained this table from immuneACCESS and retained in-frame rearrangements with V and J assigned. These tables miss some clones; where compared with another copy, unresolved V genes account for less than half of the shortfall, and the remainder is unexplained. The table for this sample lists roughly 100,000 clones; roughly 81% of them were counted only once. The ten largest clones add up to over 9.5% of the sample. Specimen: blood, collected before dendritic cell vaccination. The receptors were gathered from a human donor with glioblastoma.

This rearrangement joins TRBV13 to TRBJ1-1; 8 bases are a match to TRBD1. The CDR3 spans 15 residues. The J segment lost 7 bases and the V segment lost 5 bases, leaving 12 bases of the junction unmatched. CDR1 and CDR2 (germline): PRHDT, FYEKMQ (reference sequence). The CDR3 DNA reads as TGTGCCAGCAGCCGCTTGGGGCAGGGGGCAAATGAAGCTTTCTTT. This codes for CASSRLGQGANEAFF. The variable domain in full, with the rest retrieved from reference TRBV13 and TRBJ1-1, is AAGVIQSPRHLIKEKRETATLKCYPIPRHDTVYWYQQGPGQDPQFLISFYEKMQSDKGSIPDRFSAQQFSDYHSELNMSSLELGDSALYFCASSRLGQGANEAFFGQGTRLTVV.

This clone was detected many times. The chain is built from TRBV18 and TRBJ2-5; 8 bases are shared with TRBD1. CDR1 and CDR2 from the germline V gene are KGHSH and LQKENI. V was pared by 3 bases and J by 2 bases, with 8 bases of the junction left unmatched. CDR3 length: 16 residues. As DNA, the CDR3 is TGTGCCAGCTCACCCCCCAACCGGGACAGGCAAGAGACCCAGTACTTC. This translates into CASSPPNRDRQETQYF.

The chain is built from TRBV18 and TRBJ1-1, with D possibly TRBD1 on 6 matching bases. Germline V gives CDR1 KGHSH, CDR2 LQKENI. V lost 3 bases and J 3 bases, leaving 17 bases between the germline ends. There are 16 residues in the CDR3. The CDR3 spells CASSPEEGGWYTEAFF. The CDR3 DNA reads as TGTGCCAGCTCACCCGAGGAAGGGGGTTGGTACACTGAAGCTTTCTTT.

The chain uses TRBV27 and TRBJ2-5, with 7 nucleotides matching TRBD2. The junction had 4 bases not matched to a gene; V was cut back by 4 bases and J by 2 bases. The CDR3 runs 14 residues. Germline V lookup: CDR1 MNHEY, CDR2 SMNVEV (reference sequence). CDR3 bases: TGTGCCAGCAGTTCAGGACTAGGACAAGAGACCCAGTACTTC. Protein product: CASSSGLGQETQYF.

The gene calls are TRBV11-2 and TRBJ2-3; D ambiguous. Per the germline V gene, CDR1 is SGHAT and CDR2 is FQNNGV. The CDR3 consists of 16 residues. V was cut by 1 base and J by 2 bases, with 13 bases left in between. The CDR3 nucleotides are TGTGCCAGCAGCTTAGGACTCCCAACCTACACAGATACGCAGTATTTT. This translates into CASSLGLPTYTDTQYF.

The chain is built from TRBV5-1 and TRBJ2-7; 9 bases align to TRBD2. The germline gives CDR1 SGHRS, CDR2 YFSETQ. The CDR3 consists of 17 residues. Trimming cost V 4 bases and J 4 bases; bases outside gene matches: 15. The CDR3 reads CASSKSGGPTGGYEQYF. CDR3 nucleotides: TGCGCCAGCAGCAAAAGCGGGGGGCCGACAGGCGGTTACGAGCAGTACTTC.

CDR3 DNA sequence: TGCGCCAGCAGCTTGGTGCAGGGCGCCACAGATACGCAGTATTTT. It translates to CASSLVQGATDTQYF. The chain couples TRBV5-1 to TRBJ2-3, with D tentatively TRBD1 (5 bases). Trimming shortened V by 0 bases and J by 2 bases, and 10 bases separated the two germline ends. Germline values: CDR1 SGHRS, CDR2 YFSETQ. This CDR3 spans 15 amino acids.

Written as DNA, the CDR3 is TGTGCCAGCAGCTCTAACTTTAACACTGAAGCTTTCTTT. It yields the protein CASSSNFNTEAFF. The genes are TRBV7-3 and TRBJ1-1; D remains ambiguous. In germline, CDR1 is SGHTA, CDR2 FQGTGA. The CDR3 is 13 residues long. The V gene lost 4 bases and the J gene lost 2 bases, with 8 bases spanning the gap. The full variable domain, rest sourced from reference TRBV7-3 and TRBJ1-1, is GAGVSQTPSNKVTEKGKYVELRCDPISGHTALYWYRQSLGQGPEFLIYFQGTGAADDSGLPNDRFFAVRPEGSVSTLKIQRTERGDSAVYLCASSSNFNTEAFFGQGTRLTVV.

The chain has TRBV18 and TRBJ1-1, with TRBD1 matching over 7 bases. This CDR3 comprises 14 residues. Germline V gene lookup returns CDR1 KGHSH and CDR2 LQKENI. Trimming cost V 4 bases and J 4 bases; bases outside gene matches: 6. CDR3 protein: CASSHPTGSTEAFF. As DNA, the CDR3 is TGTGCCAGCTCACACCCGACAGGGAGCACTGAAGCTTTCTTT.

The CDR3: CASSPTSGVGETQYF. DNA of the CDR3: TGTGCCAGTAGCCCGACTAGCGGGGTAGGAGAGACCCAGTACTTC. The rearrangement links TRBV19 to TRBJ2-5; 11 positions match TRBD2. Germline trimming cut 6 bases from V and 4 bases from J; bases unmatched to any gene: 7. CDR1 LNHDA and CDR2 SQIVND come from the germline V gene (reference sequence). The CDR3 has 15 residues.

The genes are TRBV11-3 and TRBJ1-1, with D tentatively TRBD1 (5 bases). Per the germline V gene, CDR1 is SGHNT and CDR2 is YENEEA. V was cut by 4 bases and J by 8 bases, with 17 bases left in between. The CDR3 totals 14 residues. The CDR3 sequence: CASSSDSMNPEAFF. The DNA of the CDR3 is TGTGCCAGCAGCTCAGACAGTATGAATCCCGAAGCTTTCTTT. Using reference TRBV11-3 and TRBJ1-1 for the parts outside the CDR3, the full variable domain is EAGVVQSPRYKIIEKKQPVAFWCNPISGHNTLYWYLQNLGQGPELLIRYENEEAVDDSQLPKDRFSAERLKGVDSTLKIQPAELGDSAVYLCASSSDSMNPEAFFGQGTRLTVV.

V gene TRBV6-1 combines with J gene TRBJ2-7; TRBD1 is a possible D gene (7 bases). The V end lost 8 bases, the J end lost 0 bases, and 14 bases lay between the germline ends. Germline V CDR1 and CDR2: MNHNS, SASEGT. The CDR3 is 14 residues long. The CDR3 protein is CASRQGGNSYEQYF. In DNA form, the CDR3 reads TGTGCCAGCCGCCAGGGGGGAAACTCCTACGAGCAGTACTTC.

CDR3 bases: TGCGCCAGCAGCTTCCCAGGGAGCACAGATACGCAGTATTTT. Translation gives CASSFPGSTDTQYF. The chain recombines TRBV5-1 with TRBJ2-3, with D perhaps TRBD1 (5 bases). Germline V gives CDR1 SGHRS, CDR2 YFSETQ. V shed 2 bases and J shed 0 bases, with 7 bases lying between them. The CDR3 runs 14 residues.

The chain has TRBV5-6 and TRBJ1-3; TRBD1 matches 8 bases. Germline V gene sequence: CDR1 SGHDT, CDR2 YYEEEE. After removal of 7 bases from V and 0 bases from J, the junction contained 3 bases not matched to a gene. There are 14 residues in the CDR3. In DNA form, the CDR3 reads TGTGCCAGCGACAGGGGTCTCTCTGGAAACACCATATATTTT. This codes for CASDRGLSGNTIYF.

The V gene is TRBV5-5, the J gene TRBJ1-2; perhaps TRBD1 as D (6 bases). Per the germline V gene, CDR1 is SGHKS and CDR2 is YYEKEE (reference sequence). V lost 0 bases and J 6 bases, leaving 18 bases between the germline ends. CDR3 length: 16 residues. The chain's CDR3 is CASSLAGTPLGDGYTF. The CDR3 nucleotides read TGTGCCAGCAGCTTGGCCGGGACACCTCTGGGTGATGGCTACACCTTC.

This clone was detected once. The rearrangement links TRBV9 to TRBJ2-3; TRBD2 aligns across 8 bases. V trimming: 2 bases; J trimming: 0 bases; junction bases outside the gene matches: 5. Looked up from germline, CDR1 is SGDLS and CDR2 is YYNGEE. The CDR3 spans 16 residues. The CDR3 DNA sequence: TGTGCCAGCAGCGTGGGACTAGACGCTAGCACAGATACGCAGTATTTT. It yields the protein CASSVGLDASTDTQYF.

This clone occurred a few times. V gene TRBV21-1 combines with J gene TRBJ1-4; the tabulated D call, TRBD1, remains unverified against the DNA. TRBV21-1 is reported as a pseudogene. The CDR3 length is 15 residues. CDR3 coding DNA: TGTGCCAGCAGCAAAATGACAGGGGAGGAAGAAAAACTGTTTTTT. It translates to CASSKMTGEEEKLFF.

The genes are TRBV6-1 and TRBJ2-3; D is unclear. This CDR3 region has 12 residues. Germline V lookup: CDR1 MNHNS, CDR2 SASEGT. V was clipped by 2 bases and J by 5 bases, with 5 bases between them. The CDR3 region is CASSETVDTQYF. The DNA for the CDR3 is TGTGCCAGCAGTGAAACTGTAGATACGCAGTATTTT.

The chain couples TRBV7-6 to TRBJ1-4; 10 positions agree with TRBD1. There are 14 residues in the CDR3. The V segment lost 6 bases and the J segment 8 bases; nucleotides outside the gene matches: 6. Germline assignment: CDR1 SGHVS and CDR2 FNYEAQ. CDR3 sequence reads: CASRADRGEEKLFF. The CDR3 DNA is TGTGCCAGCAGGGCGGACAGGGGGGAAGAAAAACTGTTTTTT.

V gene TRBV7-6 combines with J gene TRBJ1-2; D unclear. This CDR3 region has 16 residues. Trimming removed 1 base from V and 3 bases from J, with 15 bases in between. Germline values: CDR1 SGHVS, CDR2 FNYEAQ. In DNA, the CDR3 is TGTGCCAGCAGCTTAGAGAGTGAGCGGAGGGACTATGGCTACACCTTC. Translating it yields CASSLESERRDYGYTF.

This clone showed up just once. The chain is built from TRBV6-1 and TRBJ2-7, with 7 bases lining up with TRBD1. V was pared by 4 bases and J by 1 base, with 4 bases of the junction left unmatched. Germline V lookup: CDR1 MNHNS, CDR2 SASEGT. CDR3 size: 14 residues. The CDR3 DNA reads TGTGCCAGCAGTGCCCGGGACAGTTCCTACGAGCAGTACTTC. As protein: CASSARDSSYEQYF.

The CDR3 DNA is TGTGCCAGCTCACCGGGCTCGGCAGATACGCAGTATTTT. This encodes CASSPGSADTQYF. The chain carries TRBV18 and TRBJ2-3; no firm D call. Trimming shortened V by 3 bases and J by 4 bases, and 8 bases separated the two germline ends. The CDR3 has 13 residues. CDR1 and CDR2 (germline): KGHSH, LQKENI. Filled out from reference TRBV18 and TRBJ2-3, the complete variable domain reads NAGVMQNPRHLVRRRGQEARLRCSPMKGHSHVYWYRQLPEEGLKFMVYLQKENIIDESGMPKERFSAEFPKEGPSILRIQQVVRGDSAAYFCASSPGSADTQYFGPGTRLTVL.

The rearrangement links TRBV7-2 to TRBJ1-4; the D is unclear. Trimming pared 2 bases from V and 8 bases from J, leaving 12 bases between. Germline loops: CDR1 SGHTA, CDR2 FQGNSA. The CDR3 is 14 amino acids. The DNA for the CDR3 is TGTGCCAGCAGCTTAAGTCCCTGGCAGGAAAAACTGTTTTTT. Amino acids: CASSLSPWQEKLFF.

The chain employs TRBV21-1 and TRBJ1-5; the table assigns TRBD1, which was not confirmed against the DNA. TRBV21-1 corresponds to a pseudogene. The CDR3 covers 17 residues. The DNA of the CDR3 is TGTGCCAGCAGCAGGGGGGACAGGGAAGGTAGCAATCAGCCCCAGCATTTT. Translation: CASSRGDREGSNQPQHF.

The J gene is TRBJ1-4, the V gene TRBV27; 10 nucleotides match TRBD1. The CDR3 is made up of 16 amino acids. CDR1 is MNHEY, CDR2 SMNVEV, per germline (reference sequence). The V and J ends lost 5 bases and 7 bases, in that order; junction bases with no gene match: 10. DNA for the CDR3: TGTGCCAGCAGTCCGCACGCAGACAGGGGGCCTGAAAAACTGTTTTTT. Residues: CASSPHADRGPEKLFF.

The chain has TRBV30 and TRBJ1-4; 10 bases map to TRBD1. J was trimmed by 5 bases and V by 0 bases; bases with no gene match: 6. Germline V gene sequence: CDR1 GTSNPN, CDR2 SVGIG (reference sequence). The CDR3 covers 16 residues. This chain's CDR3 is CAWSVFAGQGNEKLFF. CDR3 in DNA: TGTGCCTGGAGTGTATTCGCGGGACAGGGGAATGAAAAACTGTTTTTT.

This clone was detected once. The chain joins TRBV5-6 to TRBJ1-6, with TRBD1 identical over 12 bases. The length of the CDR3 is 17 residues. From germline, CDR1 is SGHDT and CDR2 YYEEEE. V dropped 4 bases and J dropped 9; count of bases not matched to a gene: 11. In DNA form, the CDR3 reads TGTGCCAGCAGCCCAAAGTTGGGACAGGGGGCAGGTTCACCCCTCCACTTT. Its translation is CASSPKLGQGAGSPLHF.

V is TRBV10-3 and J is TRBJ1-1; 7 bases are a match to TRBD1. The junction had 5 bases not matched to a gene; V was cut back by 7 bases and J by 3 bases. Germline V gene sequence: CDR1 ENHRY, CDR2 SYGVKD. The CDR3 is 13 amino acids. CDR3 protein: CAIIPQGDTEAFF. The DNA for the CDR3 is TGTGCCATCATACCCCAGGGGGACACTGAAGCTTTCTTT.

The chain carries TRBV4-3 and TRBJ1-2; possible D gene TRBD1, 6 bases. CDR3 length: 15 amino acids. V was pared by 0 bases and J by 4 bases, with 12 bases between. Germline CDR1 LGHNA, CDR2 YSLEER. CDR3 nucleotide sequence: TGCGCCAGCAGCCAAGACCCTACAGGGCTCTATGGCTACACCTTC. This encodes CASSQDPTGLYGYTF.